A selection of T cell receptor beta chains follows, all from one sample in a study of beta chain features in type 1 diabetes. TCRdb keeps only in-frame clones here, not all; method: immunoSEQ multiplex PCR. The sample holds some 350,000 clones, around 9.6% seen once. Sequences were obtained from central memory CD4+ T cells from blood. These receptor sequences come from a young man with type 1 diabetes. Both conserved end residues are part of each CDR3. A D gene is named only where the DNA matches it firmly. Size is omitted from some rows. Given values are once, few, many or a class for expanded clones.

D	J	V	size	CDR3	DNA
.	TRBJ2-2	TRBV4-1	few	CASSRNSGELFF	TGTGCCAGCAGTCGCAATTCTGGGGAGCTGTTTTTT
TRBD1	TRBJ1-3	TRBV28	many	CASRPDRGGNTIYF	TGTGCCAGCAGGCCCGACAGGGGAGGAAACACCATATATTTT
TRBD1	TRBJ1-1	TRBV18	.	CASSQGQLMNTEAFF	TGTGCCAGCTCACAGGGACAGCTCATGAACACTGAAGCTTTCTTT
.	TRBJ1-1	TRBV10-1	.	CASSDPGSNTEAFF	TGCGCCAGCAGTGATCCGGGATCGAACACTGAAGCTTTCTTT
TRBD2	TRBJ2-5	TRBV7-2	.	CASSPRTREGRETQYF	TGTGCCAGCAGCCCCCGCACGCGGGAGGGACGGGAGACCCAGTACTTC
.	TRBJ1-4	TRBV5-1	.	CASSLGTGNEKLFF	TGCGCCAGCAGCTTGGGTACTGGTAATGAAAAACTGTTTTTT
.	TRBJ2-5	TRBV10-3	few	CAIRDGTQTGTQYF	TGTGCCATCAGAGATGGGACACAAACCGGGACCCAGTACTTC
.	TRBJ2-5	TRBV6-5	many	CASSYGSSTSETQYF	TGTGCCAGCAGTTACGGGAGCTCAACTTCAGAGACCCAGTACTTC
.	TRBJ2-1	TRBV5-1	few	CASSLAVQPSEQFF	TGCGCCAGCAGCTTGGCCGTACAGCCCAGTGAGCAGTTCTTC
.	TRBJ2-1	TRBV5-5	few	CASRPNQGRDEQFF	TGTGCCAGCCGTCCCAATCAGGGGAGAGATGAGCAGTTCTTC
.	TRBJ1-2	TRBV7-2	.	CASSLGYGQLYTF	TGTGCCAGCAGCTTAGGTTACGGACAACTCTACACCTTC
TRBD1	TRBJ1-1	TRBV29-1	.	CSVEGGTARTEAFF	TGCAGCGTTGAAGGGGGGACAGCTCGTACTGAAGCTTTCTTT
TRBD1	TRBJ2-7	TRBV10-3	many	CAISESPGQGPYEQYF	TGTGCCATCAGTGAATCCCCCGGACAGGGACCCTACGAGCAGTACTTC
.	TRBJ2-4	TRBV6-6	few	CASLETVFQNIQYF	TGTGCCAGCCTAGAGACAGTCTTTCAAAACATTCAGTACTTC
TRBD2	TRBJ2-5	TRBV19	few	CASNKRDKETQYF	TGTGCCAGTAATAAGCGGGATAAAGAGACCCAGTACTTC
.	TRBJ2-1	TRBV7-3	.	CASSLQPQSNEQFF	TGTGCCAGCAGCTTACAGCCCCAATCGAATGAGCAGTTCTTC
TRBD2	TRBJ2-3	TRBV29-1	.	CSVAGLASTDTQYF	TGCAGCGTTGCGGGACTAGCGAGCACAGATACGCAGTATTTT
.	TRBJ2-5	TRBV30	many	CAWSVAAAFVRAQYF	TGTGCCTGGAGTGTAGCGGCCGCCTTTGTGAGGGCCCAGTACTTC
TRBD1	TRBJ1-1	TRBV5-1	few	CASSPRGQGTEAFF	TGCGCCAGCAGCCCCCGCGGACAGGGCACTGAAGCTTTCTTT
TRBD1	TRBJ2-4	TRBV11-2	few	CASSFDRGRNIQYF	TGTGCCAGCAGCTTCGACAGGGGCCGGAACATTCAGTACTTC
.	TRBJ2-6	TRBV5-4	.	CASSPRSGATGANVLTF	TGTGCCAGCAGCCCCCGAAGCGGAGCCACTGGGGCCAACGTCCTGACTTTC
TRBD1	TRBJ2-3	TRBV2	medium-sized	CASTPGQGADTQYF	TGTGCCAGCACCCCGGGACAGGGGGCAGATACGCAGTATTTT
TRBD2	TRBJ2-1	TRBV10-3	many	CAISAGLAGKGSYNEQFF	TGTGCCATCAGTGCAGGGCTAGCGGGAAAGGGGTCCTACAATGAGCAGTTCTTC
.	TRBJ2-1	TRBV7-2	few	CASSLVGGWAQGGEQFF	TGTGCCAGCAGCTTAGTGGGAGGGTGGGCACAAGGGGGTGAGCAGTTCTTC
.	TRBJ2-5	TRBV11-2	many	CASSLSFQETQYF	TGTGCCAGCAGCTTATCGTTCCAAGAGACCCAGTACTTC
TRBD2	TRBJ2-1	TRBV28	many	CASRTSEGYEQFF	TGTGCCAGCCGGACTAGCGAGGGTTATGAGCAGTTCTTC
.	TRBJ1-5	TRBV28	many	CASSSGTLNQPQHF	TGTGCCAGCAGTTCCGGGACTTTAAATCAGCCCCAGCATTTT
.	TRBJ2-7	TRBV10-2	.	CASTGPSYEQYF	TGCGCCAGCACAGGGCCCTCCTACGAGCAGTACTTC
.	TRBJ1-5	TRBV19	few	CASSILEYNQPQHF	TGTGCCAGTAGTATTTTAGAATACAATCAGCCCCAGCATTTT
TRBD1	TRBJ2-7	TRBV7-2	.	CASSLKQGAWEQYF	TGTGCCAGCAGCTTAAAGCAGGGGGCTTGGGAGCAGTACTTC
.	TRBJ1-5	TRBV28	.	CASSPQKSSNQPQHF	TGTGCCAGCAGTCCACAGAAATCTAGCAATCAGCCCCAGCATTTT
.	TRBJ2-3	TRBV9	.	CASSVQPYTDTQYF	TGTGCCAGCAGCGTACAGCCCTACACAGATACGCAGTATTTT
.	TRBJ2-3	TRBV7-2	few	CASSRLLGGTDTQYF	TGTGCCAGCAGCCGCCTCCTCGGAGGGACAGATACGCAGTATTTT
.	TRBJ1-5	TRBV18	many	CASSPPGGAGQPQHF	TGTGCCAGCTCACCACCGGGGGGCGCGGGTCAGCCCCAGCATTTT
.	TRBJ1-2	TRBV18	few	CASSLSENNYGYTF	TGTGCCAGCTCGCTTAGCGAGAATAACTATGGCTACACCTTC
.	TRBJ2-7	TRBV7-9	few	CASSQGTGDSYEQYF	TGCGCCAGCAGCCAAGGAACAGGAGACTCCTACGAGCAGTACTTC
TRBD1	TRBJ2-7	TRBV2	.	CASKFAGQGISYEQYF	TGTGCCAGCAAGTTTGCCGGACAGGGTATCTCCTACGAGCAGTACTTC
.	TRBJ2-7	TRBV2	.	CASKTGPTYEQYF	TGTGCCAGCAAAACGGGACCTACCTACGAGCAGTACTTC
.	TRBJ1-5	TRBV5-6	.	CASSLRENQPQHF	TGTGCCAGCAGCTTGAGGGAGAATCAGCCCCAGCATTTT
.	TRBJ2-4	TRBV2	.	CASSGREALAKNIQYF	TGTGCCAGCAGTGGACGTGAGGCCCTAGCCAAAAACATTCAGTACTTC
.	TRBJ2-7	TRBV4-2	.	CASSQEGQGSSYEQYF	TGTGCCAGCAGCCAAGAGGGGCAGGGGAGCTCCTACGAGCAGTACTTC
TRBD1	TRBJ2-2	TRBV2	.	CASSRDRETGELFF	TGTGCCAGCAGTAGGGACAGGGAAACCGGGGAGCTGTTTTTT
.	TRBJ2-2	TRBV29-1	few	CSVLSGTANTGELFF	TGCAGCGTTCTTTCCGGGACTGCAAACACCGGGGAGCTGTTTTTT
.	TRBJ2-3	TRBV19	.	CASSPFWQTSTDTQYF	TGTGCCAGTAGCCCCTTTTGGCAGACTAGCACAGATACGCAGTATTTT
TRBD1	TRBJ2-7	TRBV6-1	.	CASSFRTGRGEQYF	TGTGCCAGCAGTTTTCGGACAGGGCGGGGCGAGCAGTACTTC
.	TRBJ2-7	TRBV27	.	CASSLAGRVYEQYF	TGTGCCAGCAGTTTAGCCGGACGGGTTTACGAGCAGTACTTC
.	TRBJ2-2	TRBV23-1	many	CASSQSNGGGTGELFF	TGCGCCAGCAGTCAATCTAATGGGGGCGGAACCGGGGAGCTGTTTTTT
TRBD2	TRBJ2-3	TRBV29-1	.	CSGTSGGTDTQYF	TGCAGCGGGACTAGCGGAGGGACAGATACGCAGTATTTT
.	TRBJ2-1	TRBV19	.	CASSIVPVGDNEQFF	TGTGCCAGTAGTATAGTACCGGTAGGGGACAATGAGCAGTTCTTC
.	TRBJ2-7	TRBV4-2	.	CASSQGSSTGNEQYF	TGTGCCAGCAGCCAAGGGAGCTCCACAGGGAACGAGCAGTACTTC